Each of the 9 T cell receptor beta chains below was sequenced from the same sample in a study of T cell responses to AZD1222 COVID-19 vaccine. Here immunoSEQ multiplex PCR was the method, and the copy in TCRdb shows in-frame clones only, minus some. The sample has roughly 140,000 clones, roughly 89% seen once. The sequencing used peripheral blood, collected on day 0 of AZD1222 vaccination. The receptors derive from an adult in good health.

The rearrangement joins TRBV7-8 to TRBJ1-4; 10 nucleotides line up with TRBD1. The ends lost 3 bases at V and 8 bases at J; junction bases unmatched: 6. The CDR3 sequence is 15 residues long. Germline-derived CDR1 and CDR2 are SGHVS and FQNEAQ. The CDR3 spells CASSLGTGAGEKLFF. CDR3 nucleotide sequence: TGTGCCAGCAGCTTGGGGACAGGGGCGGGCGAAAAACTGTTTTTT. The complete variable domain, with remaining parts taken from reference TRBV7-8 and TRBJ1-4, reads GAGVSQSPRYKVAKRGQDVALRCDPISGHVSLFWYQQALGQGPEFLTYFQNEAQLDKSGLPSDRFFAERPEGSVSTLKIQRTQQEDSAVYLCASSLGTGAGEKLFFGSGTQLSVL.

This sequence joins TRBV7-3 and TRBJ1-1; D not certain. Trimming took 1 base from V and 0 from J, leaving 3 bases between them. The germline V gene has CDR1 SGHTA and CDR2 FQGTGA. The CDR3 sequence is 13 residues long. The DNA for the CDR3 is TGTGCCAGCAGCTTAAGGATGAACACTGAAGCTTTCTTT. It codes for CASSLRMNTEAFF.

This sequence joins TRBV4-1 and TRBJ2-6; D is uncertain. Germline CDR1 is MGHRA and CDR2 is YSYEKL. The V end was cut by 1 base, the J end by 1 base, with 11 bases between. The CDR3 is 17 amino acids. As DNA, the CDR3 is TGCGCCAGCAGCCAAGTCCCAACACAGTCTGGGGCCAACGTCCTGACTTTC. Translating it yields CASSQVPTQSGANVLTF.

This clone has only one observation. The chain uses TRBV12-3 or TRBV12-4 and TRBJ2-7; D uncertain. CDR3 length: 12 residues. V was pared by 1 base and J by 9 bases, with 10 bases between. The CDR3 loop is CASSLDYRGQYF. In DNA form, the CDR3 reads TGTGCCAGCAGTTTAGACTACCGCGGGCAGTACTTC.

The chain couples TRBV2 to TRBJ2-3; possible D gene TRBD2, 5 bases. CDR3 length: 15 residues. V gave up 2 bases and J gave up 2 bases, with 11 bases separating them. Germline CDR1 SNHLY, CDR2 FYNNEI. The CDR3 here is CASSEQATNTDTQYF. The CDR3 nucleotides read TGTGCCAGCAGTGAACAGGCGACTAACACAGATACGCAGTATTTT.

The chain links TRBV5-8 to TRBJ2-7; no reliable D call. Germline V lookup: CDR1 SGHTS, CDR2 YDEGEE. This CDR3 is built from 12 residues. The germline V and J ends were trimmed by 1 base and 4 bases, with 6 bases remaining between them. This CDR3 is CASSLTVYEQYF. CDR3 coding DNA: TGTGCCAGCAGCTTGACGGTTTACGAGCAGTACTTC.

This clone was seen a single time. The chain couples TRBV2 to TRBJ2-1, with TRBD2 identical over 8 bases. V shed 8 bases and J 6 bases; nucleotides not matched to a gene: 12. This CDR3 is built from 15 residues. Germline lookup yields CDR1 SNHLY and CDR2 FYNNEI. The CDR3 loop reads CASWGLVAGLNEQFF. The CDR3 region has the DNA TGTGCCAGCTGGGGTTTGGTAGCGGGGCTCAATGAGCAGTTCTTC.

This rearrangement joins TRBV5-1 to TRBJ2-1, with D possibly matching TRBD2 (7 bases). From germline, CDR1 is SGHRS and CDR2 YFSETQ. V lost 5 bases, J lost 9 bases, and 21 bases lay in between. The CDR3 totals 15 residues. CDR3 nucleotides: TGCGCCAGCAGTGGGGGGGCGGCCCCGGTTATTGAGCAGTTCTTC. The encoded protein is CASSGGAAPVIEQFF.

The rearrangement joins TRBV11-1 to TRBJ2-7; D is undetermined. There are 12 residues in the CDR3. Germline V gene sequence: CDR1 SGHAT, CDR2 FQDESV (reference sequence). Trimming removed 0 bases from V and 7 bases from J, with 7 bases in between. CDR3 loop: CASSLALGEQYF. For the CDR3, the DNA is TGTGCCAGCAGCTTAGCGCTTGGGGAGCAGTACTTC.